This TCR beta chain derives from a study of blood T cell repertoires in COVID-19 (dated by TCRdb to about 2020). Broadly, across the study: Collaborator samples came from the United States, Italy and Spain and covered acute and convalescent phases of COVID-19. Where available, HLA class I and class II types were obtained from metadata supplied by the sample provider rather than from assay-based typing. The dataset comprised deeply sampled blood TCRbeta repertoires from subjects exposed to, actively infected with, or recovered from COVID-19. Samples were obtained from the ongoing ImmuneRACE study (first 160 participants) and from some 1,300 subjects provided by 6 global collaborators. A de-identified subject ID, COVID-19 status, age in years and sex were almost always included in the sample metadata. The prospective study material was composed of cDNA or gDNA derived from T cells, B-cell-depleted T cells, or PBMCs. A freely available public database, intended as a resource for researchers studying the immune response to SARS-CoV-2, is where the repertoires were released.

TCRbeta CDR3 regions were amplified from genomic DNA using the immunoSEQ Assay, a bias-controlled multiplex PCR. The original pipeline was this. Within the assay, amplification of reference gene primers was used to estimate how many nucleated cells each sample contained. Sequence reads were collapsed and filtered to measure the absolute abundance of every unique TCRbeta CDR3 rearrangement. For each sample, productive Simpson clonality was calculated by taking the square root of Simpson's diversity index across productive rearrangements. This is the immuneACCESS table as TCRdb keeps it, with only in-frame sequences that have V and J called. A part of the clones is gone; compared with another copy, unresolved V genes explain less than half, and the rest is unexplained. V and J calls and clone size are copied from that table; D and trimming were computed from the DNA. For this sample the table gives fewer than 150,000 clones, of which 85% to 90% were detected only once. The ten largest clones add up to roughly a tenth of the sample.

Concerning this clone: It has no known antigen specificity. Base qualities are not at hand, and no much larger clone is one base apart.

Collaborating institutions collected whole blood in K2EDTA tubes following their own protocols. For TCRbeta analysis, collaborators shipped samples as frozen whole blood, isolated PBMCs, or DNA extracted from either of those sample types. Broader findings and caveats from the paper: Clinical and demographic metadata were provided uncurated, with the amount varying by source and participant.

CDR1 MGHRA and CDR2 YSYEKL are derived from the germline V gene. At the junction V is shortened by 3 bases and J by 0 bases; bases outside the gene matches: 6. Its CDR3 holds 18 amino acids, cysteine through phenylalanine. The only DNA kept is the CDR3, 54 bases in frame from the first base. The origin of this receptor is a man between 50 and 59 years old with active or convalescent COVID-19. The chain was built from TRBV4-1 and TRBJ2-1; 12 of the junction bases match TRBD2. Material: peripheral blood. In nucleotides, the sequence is TGCGCCAGCAGCCAGGGGACTAGCGGGTACAGCTCCTACAATGAGCAGTTCTTC. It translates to CASSQGTSGYSSYNEQFF.